The source of this TCR beta chain is a study of blood T cell repertoires in COVID-19. Study at large: Sample material is recorded as cDNA or gDNA derived from T cells, B-cell-depleted T cells, or PBMCs.

Germline lookup yields CDR1 SGHVS and CDR2 FNYEAQ. The CDR3 loop spans 13 amino acids. The J segment lost 12 bases and the V segment lost 3 bases, leaving 7 bases of the junction unmatched. Only in-frame clones appear in the TCRdb table, and some are missing; sequencing was by immunoSEQ multiplex PCR. The sample includes some 200,000 clones, 65% to 85% of them seen just once. The material sequenced was PBMCs or T cells enriched from blood (not recorded which). This receptor was identified in a woman aged 35 to 49 with acute COVID-19. The chain has TRBV7-6 and TRBJ1-5; 8 positions agree with TRBD1. The CDR3 DNA sequence: TGTGCCAGCAGCTTCCTAGGGACAGGCGACCAGCATTTT. Its protein is CASSFLGTGDQHF.